This T cell receptor (beta chain) was captured in a study of OX40 agonist ivuxolimab in advanced cancers. Study-wide results and caveats: There was clonal expansion of CD4+ and CD8+ blood T cells by week 6 at 0.1 to 3.0 mg/kg. No antigen was identified for the clonally expanded peripheral T cells. The mean number of expanded clones was higher in CD8+ T cells than in CD4+. Partly responding patients at 0.1-3.0 mg/kg showed some of the smallest clonal expansion.

Of note for this clone: Its target is unknown.

The method was immunoSEQ multiplex PCR; TCRdb's version includes in-frame clones alone and lacks a portion of them. The data hold 65,000 to 90,000 clones, with 65% to 90% observed a single time. J lost 4 bases, V lost 6 bases, and 3 bases had no gene match. In germline, CDR1 is SQVTM, CDR2 ANQGSEA. The CDR3 spans 12 residues. The TCR sequence derives from an adult with an advanced solid tumor such as melanoma, head and neck, liver or kidney cancer. Specimen: CD4+ or CD8+ T cells sorted from blood, collected in a trial of the OX40 agonist ivuxolimab. The chain combines TRBV29-1 with TRBJ2-7; TRBD2 aligns across 10 bases. The CDR3 sequence: CSVGTSVYEQYF. The CDR3 nucleotides are TGCAGCGTCGGGACTAGCGTATACGAGCAGTACTTC.